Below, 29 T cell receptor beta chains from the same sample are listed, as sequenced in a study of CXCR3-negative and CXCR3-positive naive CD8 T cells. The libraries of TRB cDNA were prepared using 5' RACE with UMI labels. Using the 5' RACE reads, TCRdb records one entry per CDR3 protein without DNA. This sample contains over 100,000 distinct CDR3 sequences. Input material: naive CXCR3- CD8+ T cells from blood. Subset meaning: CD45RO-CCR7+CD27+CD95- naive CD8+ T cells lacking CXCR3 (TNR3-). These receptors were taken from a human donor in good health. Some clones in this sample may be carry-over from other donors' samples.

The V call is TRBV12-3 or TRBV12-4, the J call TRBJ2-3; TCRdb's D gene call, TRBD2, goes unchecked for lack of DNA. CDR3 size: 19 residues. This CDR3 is CASSFPPPRAGGPLDTQYF.

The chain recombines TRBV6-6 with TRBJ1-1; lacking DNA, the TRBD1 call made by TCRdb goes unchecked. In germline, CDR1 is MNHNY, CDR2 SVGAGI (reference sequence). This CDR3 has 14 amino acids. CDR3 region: CASSPQGSGSEAFF.

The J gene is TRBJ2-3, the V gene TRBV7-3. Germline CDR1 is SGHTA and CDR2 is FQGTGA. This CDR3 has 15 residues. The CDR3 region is CASSLIGTNTDTQYF.

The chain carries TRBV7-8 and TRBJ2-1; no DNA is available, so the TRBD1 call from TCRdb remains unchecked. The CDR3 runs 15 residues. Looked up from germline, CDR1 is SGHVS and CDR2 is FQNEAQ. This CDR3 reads CASTPAGVSYNEQFF.

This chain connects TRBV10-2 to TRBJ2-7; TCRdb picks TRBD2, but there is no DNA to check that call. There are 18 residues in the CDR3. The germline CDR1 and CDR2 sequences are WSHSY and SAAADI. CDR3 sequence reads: CASSAIPGLAGPSYEQYF.

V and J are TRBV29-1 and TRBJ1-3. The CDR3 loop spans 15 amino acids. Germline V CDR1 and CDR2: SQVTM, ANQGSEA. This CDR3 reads CSVEDRSKPGNTIYF.

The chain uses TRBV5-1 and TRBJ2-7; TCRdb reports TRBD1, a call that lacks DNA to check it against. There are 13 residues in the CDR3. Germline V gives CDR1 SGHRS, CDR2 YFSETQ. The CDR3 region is CASSVDGAYEQYF.

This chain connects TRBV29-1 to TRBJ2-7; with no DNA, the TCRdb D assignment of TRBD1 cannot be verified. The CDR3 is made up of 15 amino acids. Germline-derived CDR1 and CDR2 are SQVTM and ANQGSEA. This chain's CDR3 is CSVAHFRDRKNEQYF.

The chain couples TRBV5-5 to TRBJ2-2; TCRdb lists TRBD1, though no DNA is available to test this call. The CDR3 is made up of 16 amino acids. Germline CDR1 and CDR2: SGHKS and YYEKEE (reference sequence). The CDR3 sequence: CASSLVRAGIAEELFF.

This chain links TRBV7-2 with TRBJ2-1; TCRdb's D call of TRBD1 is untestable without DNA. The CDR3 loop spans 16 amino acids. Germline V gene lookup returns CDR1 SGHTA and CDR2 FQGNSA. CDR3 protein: CASSFWDSRSHNEQFF.

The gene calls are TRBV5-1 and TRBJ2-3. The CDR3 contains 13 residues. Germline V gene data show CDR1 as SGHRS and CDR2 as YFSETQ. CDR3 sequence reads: CASSLASPDTQYF. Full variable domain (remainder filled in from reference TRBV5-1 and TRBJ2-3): KAGVTQTPRYLIKTRGQQVTLSCSPISGHRSVSWYQQTPGQGLQFLFEYFSETQRNKGNFPGRFSGRQFSNSRSEMNVSTLELGDSALYLCASSLASPDTQYFGPGTRLTVL.

The CDR3 reads CASSSEYYTAAKGDGYTF. V is TRBV7-9 and J is TRBJ1-2; TCRdb indicates TRBD1, and absent DNA this call remains unverified. Germline CDR1 SEHNR, CDR2 FQNEAQ (reference sequence). This CDR3 is built from 18 residues.

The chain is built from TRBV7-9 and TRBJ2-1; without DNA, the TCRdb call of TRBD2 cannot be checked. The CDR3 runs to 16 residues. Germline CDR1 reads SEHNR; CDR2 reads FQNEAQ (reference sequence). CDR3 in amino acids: CASSFIVAGRPDEQFF. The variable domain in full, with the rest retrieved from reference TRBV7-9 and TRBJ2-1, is DTGVSQNPRHKITKRGQNVTFRCDPISEHNRLYWYRQTLGQGPEFLTYFQNEAQLEKSRLLSDRFSAERPKGSFSTLEIQRTEQGDSAMYLCASSFIVAGRPDEQFFGPGTRLTVL.

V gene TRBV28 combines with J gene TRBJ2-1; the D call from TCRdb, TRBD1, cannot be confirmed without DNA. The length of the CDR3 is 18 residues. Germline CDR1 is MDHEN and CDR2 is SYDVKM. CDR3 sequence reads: CASTSPGYYGGGGNEQFF.

CDR3 loop: CASSLDRPTGELFF. The V call is TRBV27, the J call TRBJ2-2; TCRdb gives TRBD1 as the D gene, but with no DNA this cannot be confirmed. Germline assignment: CDR1 MNHEY and CDR2 SMNVEV (reference sequence). The CDR3 loop spans 14 amino acids.

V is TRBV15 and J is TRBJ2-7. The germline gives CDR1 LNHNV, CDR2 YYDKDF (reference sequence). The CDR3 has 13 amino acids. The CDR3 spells CATSSTGTYEQYF.

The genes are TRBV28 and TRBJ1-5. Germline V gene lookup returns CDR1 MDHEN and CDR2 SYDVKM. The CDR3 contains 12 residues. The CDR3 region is CASSFVNQPQHF.

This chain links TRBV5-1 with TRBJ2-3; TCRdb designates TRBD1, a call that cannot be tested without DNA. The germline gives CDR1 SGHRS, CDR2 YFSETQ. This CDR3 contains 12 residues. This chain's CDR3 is CASSTGADTQYF.

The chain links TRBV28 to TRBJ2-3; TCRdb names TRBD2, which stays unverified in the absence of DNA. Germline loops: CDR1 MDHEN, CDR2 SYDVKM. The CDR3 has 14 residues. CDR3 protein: CASRLGLEDDTQYF.

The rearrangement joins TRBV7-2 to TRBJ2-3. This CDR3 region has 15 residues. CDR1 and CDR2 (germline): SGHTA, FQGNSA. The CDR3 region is CASSLAGVGTDTQYF.

The CDR3 sequence is CSARPTGEGMNTEAFF. This chain joins TRBV20-1 and TRBJ1-1; TCRdb outputs TRBD1, but without DNA this stays unchecked. Germline V gene lookup returns CDR1 DFQATT and CDR2 SNEGSKA (reference sequence). The CDR3 consists of 16 residues.

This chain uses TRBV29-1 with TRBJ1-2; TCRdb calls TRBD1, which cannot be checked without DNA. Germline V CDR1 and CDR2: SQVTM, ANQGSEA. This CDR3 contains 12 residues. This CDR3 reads CSAPGSDYGYTF.

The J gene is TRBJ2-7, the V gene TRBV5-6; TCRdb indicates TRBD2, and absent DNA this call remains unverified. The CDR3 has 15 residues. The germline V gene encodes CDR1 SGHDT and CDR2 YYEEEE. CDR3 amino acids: CASSSGGLAGPEQYF.

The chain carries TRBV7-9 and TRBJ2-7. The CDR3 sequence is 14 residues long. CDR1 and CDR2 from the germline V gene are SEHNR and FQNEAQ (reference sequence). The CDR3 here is CASSFLINSYEQYF.

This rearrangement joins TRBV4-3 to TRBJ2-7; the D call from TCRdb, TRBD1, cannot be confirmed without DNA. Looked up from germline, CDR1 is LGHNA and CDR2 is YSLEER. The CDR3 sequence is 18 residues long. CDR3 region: CASSQGTGPSINSYEQYF.

CDR3 sequence reads: CASSLKPLDYEQYF. The chain combines TRBV7-2 with TRBJ2-7. The CDR3 consists of 14 residues. Germline V gene data show CDR1 as SGHTA and CDR2 as FQGNSA.

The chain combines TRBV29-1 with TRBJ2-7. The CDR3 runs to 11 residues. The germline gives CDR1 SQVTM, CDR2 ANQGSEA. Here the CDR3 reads CSAKDGYEQYF.

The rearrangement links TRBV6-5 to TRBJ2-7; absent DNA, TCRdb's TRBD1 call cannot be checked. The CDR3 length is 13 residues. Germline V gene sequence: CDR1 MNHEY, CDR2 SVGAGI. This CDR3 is CASRPGPTYEQYF.

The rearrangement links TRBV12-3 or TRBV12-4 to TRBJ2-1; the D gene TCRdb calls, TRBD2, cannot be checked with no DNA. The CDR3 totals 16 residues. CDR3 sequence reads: CASSPSSGRSYNEQFF.